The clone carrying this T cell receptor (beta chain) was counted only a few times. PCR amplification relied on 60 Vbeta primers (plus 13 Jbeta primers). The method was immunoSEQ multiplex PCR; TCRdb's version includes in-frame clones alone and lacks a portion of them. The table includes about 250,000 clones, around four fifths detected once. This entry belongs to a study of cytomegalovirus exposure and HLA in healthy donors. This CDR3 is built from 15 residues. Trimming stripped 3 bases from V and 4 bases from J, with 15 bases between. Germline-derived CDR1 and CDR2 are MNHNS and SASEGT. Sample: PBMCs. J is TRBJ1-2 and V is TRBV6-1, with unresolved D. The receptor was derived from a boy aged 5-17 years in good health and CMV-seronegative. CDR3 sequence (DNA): TGTGCCAGCAGTGATGGAGTTGGCGGCGTCTATGGCTACACCTTC. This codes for CASSDGVGGVYGYTF.